A single sample gave rise to the 10 T cell receptor beta chains below, sequenced in a study of T cell repertoires in cytomegalovirus infection. One entry per CDR3 protein, called by TCRdb with MiXCR from the reads. The sample has 150,000 to 200,000 distinct CDR3 sequences, over 15% seen once; the top ten hold around a sixth. The sample taken for sequencing was CD8+ T cells from PBMCs. The source of these receptors is a human donor in good health (CMV status not recorded). Some clones in this sample may be carry-over from other donors' samples.

This clonotype was seen a few times. J is TRBJ1-2 and V is TRBV7-9; D might be TRBD1 (5 bases). V dropped 5 bases and J dropped 8 bases, with 18 bases sitting between them. Germline CDR1 SEHNR, CDR2 FQNEAQ (reference sequence). The CDR3 is made up of 14 amino acids. Here the CDR3 reads CASSGDGDPLGYTF. The CDR3 region has the DNA TGTGCCAGCAGCGGAGACGGGGACCCCTTGGGCTACACCTTC.

This clonotype has a handful of counts. The chain couples TRBV7-2 to TRBJ2-1; 9 bases are a match to TRBD2. Looked up from germline, CDR1 is SGHTA and CDR2 is FQGNSA. V dropped 2 bases and J dropped 5; count of bases not matched to a gene: 4. The CDR3 loop spans 15 amino acids. CDR3 DNA sequence: TGTGCCAGCAGCTTAAATAGCGGGAGAAACAATGAGCAGTTCTTC. Encoded protein: CASSLNSGRNNEQFF.

The CDR3 loop reads CASNPPGQGREQYF. The CDR3 DNA follows: TGTGCCAGCAATCCCCCGGGACAGGGTCGCGAGCAGTACTTC. The chain has TRBV6-6 and TRBJ2-7, with 9 bases lining up with TRBD1. The J segment lost 6 bases and the V segment lost 7 bases, leaving 10 bases of the junction unmatched. Per germline, CDR1 MNHNY and CDR2 SVGAGI (reference sequence). CDR3 size: 14 residues.

The chain recombines TRBV7-6 with TRBJ2-1; 7 positions agree with TRBD2. The ends lost 9 bases at V and 9 bases at J; junction bases unmatched: 14. The germline V gene has CDR1 SGHVS and CDR2 FNYEAQ. This CDR3 comprises 14 residues. The CDR3 DNA sequence: TGTGCCAGTTCCCCGGAAGGCGGGAGCGTTGAGCAGTTCTTC. This sequence encodes CASSPEGGSVEQFF.

This clonotype was picked up a small number of times. The CDR3 region is CASSSGTVSTDTQYF. CDR3 coding DNA: TGTGCCAGCAGCTCCGGGACAGTCAGCACAGATACGCAGTATTTT. The rearrangement joins TRBV7-6 to TRBJ2-3; 7 nucleotides line up with TRBD1. CDR1 and CDR2 from the germline V gene are SGHVS and FNYEAQ. V was clipped by 4 bases and J by 0 bases; unmatched bases: 4. The CDR3 is 15 residues long.

The rearrangement uses TRBV7-9 and TRBJ2-3; 7 bases match TRBD2. CDR3 length: 15 residues. After removal of 4 bases from V and 6 bases from J, the junction contained 10 bases not matched to a gene. Per germline, CDR1 SEHNR and CDR2 FQNEAQ (reference sequence). DNA of the CDR3: TGTGCCAGCAGCTATACTAGCGTAAGGACCGATACGCAGTATTTT. Translating gives CASSYTSVRTDTQYF.

The rearrangement joins TRBV7-8 to TRBJ2-7; D gene uncertain. The CDR3 extends over 14 amino acids. The germline gives CDR1 SGHVS, CDR2 FQNEAQ. The germline V and J ends were trimmed by 5 bases and 2 bases, with 13 bases remaining between them. DNA for the CDR3: TGTGCCAGCAGCAACCGGGCCGGAGCCTACGAGCAGTACTTC. Protein product: CASSNRAGAYEQYF.

This clonotype was seen many times. The J gene is TRBJ2-3, the V gene TRBV6-6, with D maybe TRBD2 (5 bases). CDR1 and CDR2 from the germline V gene are MNHNY and SVGAGI (reference sequence). Trimming shortened V by 7 bases and J by 0 bases, and 20 bases separated the two germline ends. CDR3 size: 17 residues. The CDR3 is CASTQRRPGTSTDTQYF. For the CDR3, the DNA is TGTGCCAGCACTCAAAGACGGCCGGGAACTAGCACAGATACGCAGTATTTT.

V and J are TRBV25-1 and TRBJ2-1; 7 nucleotides match TRBD2. Germline CDR1 MGHDK, CDR2 SYGVNS. V shed 4 bases, J shed 6 bases, and the junction held 3 bases outside the gene matches. The CDR3 extends over 13 amino acids. Here the CDR3 reads CASSGASGNEQFF. The CDR3 nucleotides read TGTGCCAGCAGTGGGGCTAGCGGCAATGAGCAGTTCTTC.

A few counts support this clonotype. In DNA, the CDR3 is TGTGCCAGCAGCTCCGGGGCAAAGCTGGGGCACACTGAAGCTTTCTTT. This translates into CASSSGAKLGHTEAFF. The V and J genes are TRBV7-8 and TRBJ1-1; D perhaps matches TRBD1 (5 bases). Per the germline V gene, CDR1 is SGHVS and CDR2 is FQNEAQ. This CDR3 has 16 residues. V was pared by 4 bases and J by 3 bases, with 18 bases between.